Following are 4 T cell receptor beta chains from one sample sequenced in a study of OX40 agonist ivuxolimab in advanced cancers. TCRdb's table, derived via immunoSEQ multiplex PCR, lists solely in-frame clones and lacks some. This table holds some 50,000 clones, 70% to 90% found once. The starting material was CD4+ or CD8+ T cells sorted from blood, obtained in a trial of the OX40 agonist ivuxolimab. Receptors were obtained from an adult with an advanced solid tumor such as melanoma, head and neck, liver or kidney cancer.

This chain links TRBV10-3 with TRBJ2-3; TRBD2 matches at 15 bases. With 4 bases clipped from V and 11 bases from J, the junction kept 16 bases outside the gene matches. Germline CDR1 reads ENHRY; CDR2 reads SYGVKD. CDR3 length equals 18 residues. For the CDR3, the DNA is TGTGCCATCAGTGCATCACGGACTAGCGGGGGGGCGGCCGGGGAGCAGTATTTT. The encoded protein is CAISASRTSGGAAGEQYF.

The CDR3 region is CASSIGGQGSFIQYF. The CDR3 DNA sequence: TGTGCCAGTAGTATAGGAGGACAGGGTAGTTTCATTCAGTACTTC. This rearrangement joins TRBV19 to TRBJ2-4, with 8 bases aligning to TRBD1. The germline V gene encodes CDR1 LNHDA and CDR2 SQIVND (reference sequence). J lost 9 bases, V lost 1 base, and 8 bases had no gene match. This CDR3 is 15 amino acids long.

The chain employs TRBV10-3 and TRBJ1-1; 8 bases are a match to TRBD1. Germline CDR1 is ENHRY and CDR2 is SYGVKD. Unmatched junction bases numbered 8, after V lost 4 bases and J lost 1 base. The CDR3 runs to 16 residues. DNA for the CDR3: TGTGCCATCAGTGCGGGCAGGGGGCGGGGGAACACTGAAGCTTTCTTT. Protein: CAISAGRGRGNTEAFF.

In its sample, this clone was seen a few times. Here the CDR3 reads CASSLGQSRSYTF. DNA for the CDR3: TGTGCCAGCAGCTTAGGACAGAGTAGGAGCTACACCTTC. The rearrangement joins TRBV7-9 to TRBJ1-2; a possible D gene is TRBD1 (5 bases). Germline V lookup: CDR1 SEHNR, CDR2 FQNEAQ (reference sequence). Between the trimmed V and J ends, which lost 1 base and 9 bases, there was a span of 12 bases. The CDR3 has 13 amino acids. Full variable domain (outside the CDR3, taken from reference TRBV7-9 and TRBJ1-2): DTGVSQNPRHKITKRGQNVTFRCDPISEHNRLYWYRQTLGQGPEFLTYFQNEAQLEKSRLLSDRFSAERPKGSFSTLEIQRTEQGDSAMYLCASSLGQSRSYTFGSGTRLTVV.